The source of this T cell receptor beta chain is a study of cytomegalovirus exposure and HLA in healthy donors. Whole-study findings and limits: In a later analysis, approximately 15,000 TCR beta sequences were associated with HLA alleles at 0.05 false discovery rate. A later analysis linked a missense variant in DCLRE1C to the trimming of TCR beta V and J genes. In a later analysis, most CMV-associated TCR beta chains appeared HLA-restricted. Later analysis showed TCR association rates varying by HLA locus, highest for DRB1 and lowest for HLA-C.

The study ran its PCR with 60 Vbeta and 13 Jbeta primers. Assay: immunoSEQ multiplex PCR; the TCRdb copy retains only in-frame clones and omits some. The sample lists 160,000 or so clones, about three quarters seen once, with approximately 2.4% in the top ten. J was trimmed by 3 bases and V by 2 bases; bases with no gene match: 5. There are 15 residues in the CDR3. Germline CDR1 is SGHDT and CDR2 is YYEEEE. Only a few counts were recorded for this clone. The antigen is unknown. Sequenced material: PBMCs. The gene calls are TRBV5-6 and TRBJ2-1; 7 positions agree with TRBD1. The sequence derives from a female donor in good health and CMV-seronegative. CDR3 sequence (DNA): TGTGCCAGCAGCTTCGGACAGGTGAACTACAATGAGCAGTTCTTC. Its protein product is CASSFGQVNYNEQFF.